Below, 2 T cell receptor beta chains from the same sample are listed, as sequenced in a study of blood T cell repertoires in COVID-19. Assay used: immunoSEQ multiplex PCR; TCRdb lists only in-frame clones, some missing. The sample has about 230,000 clones, about 87% seen once. The sample taken for sequencing was PBMCs or T cells enriched from blood (not recorded which). All receptors come from a woman aged 40 to 50 with acute COVID-19.

The chain links TRBV2 to TRBJ2-1; D is undetermined. CDR1 and CDR2 (germline): SNHLY, FYNNEI. The V end lost 4 bases, the J end lost 7 bases, and 14 bases lay between the germline ends. The CDR3 extends over 14 amino acids. CDR3 DNA sequence: TGTGCCAGCAGTGCCCGCCTCGACATAAATGAGCAGTTCTTC. This sequence encodes CASSARLDINEQFF.

The genes are TRBV30 and TRBJ2-7; TRBD1 aligns across 8 bases. The CDR3 is 12 amino acids. V trimming: 6 bases; J trimming: 3 bases; junction bases outside the gene matches: 4. CDR1 is GTSNPN, CDR2 SVGIG, per germline (reference sequence). CDR3 region: CACRGQLYEQYF. CDR3 sequence (DNA): TGTGCCTGCAGGGGGCAGCTCTACGAGCAGTACTTC. Using reference TRBV30 and TRBJ2-7 for the parts outside the CDR3, the full variable domain is SQTIHQWPATLVQPVGSPLSLECTVEGTSNPNLYWYRQAAGRGLQLLFYSVGIGQISSEVPQNLSASRPQDRQFILSSKKLLLSDSGFYLCACRGQLYEQYFGPGTRLTVT.